This paragraph reports one TCR beta chain. What it binds is not known. In germline, CDR1 is SGHNT, CDR2 YYREEE (reference sequence). The CDR3 is 15 amino acids. Trimming took 4 bases from V and 7 from J; bases not matched to a gene: 11. This sample is drawn from a study of T cell responses to AZD1222 COVID-19 vaccine. Study findings and constraints: Vaccination with two AZD1222 doses was followed by a rise in Spike-specific TCR breadth and depth.

Generated by immunoSEQ multiplex PCR, the TCRdb table keeps only in-frame clones and is missing some. Of some 130,000 clones in the sample, just over 90% were seen once. V gene TRBV5-4 combines with J gene TRBJ2-7; 10 nucleotides match TRBD2. The sequenced sample was peripheral blood, obtained 28 days after the second AZD1222 dose. This sequence was found in an adult who received the AZD1222 COVID-19 vaccine. The CDR3 region is CASSGPSGRAGEQYF. The CDR3 DNA follows: TGTGCCAGCAGCGGACCAAGCGGGAGGGCCGGTGAGCAGTACTTC. The complete variable domain, with remaining parts taken from reference TRBV5-4 and TRBJ2-7, reads ETGVTQSPTHLIKTRGQQVTLRCSSQSGHNTVSWYQQALGQGPQFIFQYYREEENGRGNFPPRFSGLQFPNYSSELNVNALELDDSALYLCASSGPSGRAGEQYFGPGTRLTVT.